This T cell receptor (beta chain) appears in the sequencing data of a study of regulatory T cells in long-lasting Graves disease (TCRdb year 2021). Study-level background: Patients with newly diagnosed Graves' disease had been on antithyroid drugs for under 3 months. This study used TCR sequencing and RNA sequencing of peripheral blood to compare persistent Graves' disease patients against newly diagnosed Graves' disease patients. The study took place in China and was registered as a clinical trial. TCR sequencing covered around 13 persistent and around 20 newly diagnosed Graves' disease patients, 33 samples in total.

Receptors were amplified or captured by multiplex PCR. TCRdb lists the instrument as Illumina HiSeq 4000. To build TCR beta libraries, CDR3 regions were amplified by Arm-PCR using iRepertoire HTBI primers. Before sequencing, the PCR products went through gel purification. Regarding the original processing steps: Gene usage analysis of CDR3 amino acid clonotypes relied on the roughly 64 TRBV and 15 or so TRBJ segments identified across samples. COPE and FqMerger were used to merge filtered high-quality paired reads into contigs. Contigs were aligned with BLAST to IMGT TRBV, TRBD and TRBJ reference genes, and CDR3 was defined per IMGT. Any clonotype with a frequency above 0.1% was classified as a highly expanded clone. Repertoire diversity was measured by Shannon entropy, and V-J evenness by the Gini coefficient. A clonotype found in more than one individual was treated as public. TCRdb reanalyzed the raw reads on its own, using fastp at Q25 for trimming and MiXCR for clone calling, and kept in-frame beta chains. Here each entry gathers all rows of one CDR3 protein and keeps the most common genes and DNA. The V and J calls reflect TCRdb's pipeline rather than the authors' work. The sample has approximately 460,000 distinct CDR3 sequences on record, roughly 15% of them singletons. About 10% of the sample comes from the top ten.

The time point label corresponds to: newly diagnosed GD, antithyroid drugs for less than 3 months. For both TCR sequencing and RNA sequencing, RNA was extracted from PBMCs in TRIzol. Graves' disease was diagnosed according to American Thyroid Association guidelines. The patients came from an endocrinology department in Xi'an, China. Each patient gave around 9 milliliters of peripheral blood, collected in an EDTA anticoagulant tube. Ficoll Paque Plus density gradient separation was used to isolate PBMCs, and no further T cell sorting was done. An Agilent 2100 Bioanalyzer and agarose gel were used to assess RNA quality, and a NanoDrop 2000 was used to measure RNA concentration. This clonotype was observed at least ten times. This receptor's antigen is unknown. The sample holds no much larger clone one base away, and base qualities are not on file. The research as a whole found: Patients with persistent disease shared more public clonotypes (around 2,700) than newly diagnosed patients did (around 980). Persistent Graves' disease patients showed lower TCR Shannon entropy and fewer highly expanded clones than newly diagnosed patients, suggesting clonal expansion. Peripheral blood alone was examined, since thyroid tissue, which constituted the primary lesion, could not be accessed. Sequencing and analysis were limited to the TCR beta chain. As a limitation, the authors acknowledged that the small sample size may reduce accuracy.

The data also belong to a second study, concerning T cells in Graves' hyperthyroidism and ophthalmopathy. As described in the second report: Stable Graves' hyperthyroidism was defined as no progression to ophthalmopathy during 18 months of follow-up. Hyperthyroidism patients were newly diagnosed, with disease duration under 2 months, and aged 18 to 65 years. Exclusion was applied to patients with uncontrolled infections, other autoimmune diseases, pregnancy or lactation. Diagnoses were established on the basis of clinical symptoms, serum thyroxine and TRAb, thyroid ultrasound, and orbital computed tomography. The first round of RT-PCR for the TCR CDR3 was performed with the HTBI primer set and the Qiagen OneStep RT-PCR kit. Blood samples also contained most of the expanded thyroid clonotypes (frequency above 0.001), which suggests that blood repertoires may reflect thyroid immune responses. A model built on a 13 V-J signature distinguished ophthalmopathy from stable hyperthyroidism, reaching 85% to 90% sensitivity and about 81% specificity in cross-validation and 80%/75% in testing. During validation, the model predicted progression to ophthalmopathy a median of approximately 6.5 months ahead of onset, with almost 71% sensitivity and roughly 75% specificity. TCR V-J signatures able to tell the groups apart were searched for in a discovery cohort of 100 patients, of whom approximately 40 had Graves' ophthalmopathy and under 65 had stable Graves' hyperthyroidism. Prospective prediction of ophthalmopathy was tested in an independent validation cohort of 18 to 20 hyperthyroidism patients and 15 to 17 patients who later progressed to ophthalmopathy. For training and testing, the 80 to 100 patients in the discovery cohort were randomly divided in a 7:3 ratio. Thyroid tissue and blood T-cell repertoires from several Graves' hyperthyroidism patients were also compared in the study. After blood sampling, hyperthyroidism patients were treated with methimazole at a starting dose of 30 mg daily, and ophthalmopathy patients were treated with high-dose intravenous methylprednisolone. A second multiplex PCR round built the libraries, followed by size selection and purification. The libraries were sequenced on an Illumina HiSeq2000 using paired-end 100 bp reads. SOAPnuke was used to process the raw data, with reads discarded if the reads contained adapters or uncalled bases, had a mean Phred below 15, or lacked an exact constant-primer or identifier match. High-quality paired reads were merged using COPE v1.2.5, and each unique nucleotide sequence was defined as a clonotype. MiTCR v1.1 was used to align the clonotypes against IMGT TRBV, TRBD and TRBJ reference segments. Analysis was restricted to V-J combinations with a frequency above 0.0001, which covered roughly 99% of repertoires. The TCS score was defined as F50 (clonal expansion) divided by E x V (chaos), with BLOSUM62-based TCRdist calculated between CDR3 peptides within each V-J. Welch's t-statistics and random forest reduced around 520 V-J features to fewer than 15, which were used in a naive Bayes classifier (R e1071). Sample size was not statistically predetermined, and blinding of investigators to group allocation was not performed. The paper reports TCR Vbeta CDR3 sequencing of some 140 peripheral blood samples: approximately 41 ophthalmopathy, approximately 74 hyperthyroidism and approximately 17 progressor patients.

The sequence was collected from a woman aged 25-40 years with Graves disease. Donor details come from another sample of the same person, matched by shared clones. The material was peripheral blood mononuclear cells (PBMCs), obtained at new diagnosis, from a patient treated with antithyroid drugs.

The nucleotides read TGCAGTGCTAGAGTGGCAGGGGTTCTGGAAAAAGCTTTCTTT. Its protein reads: CSARVAGVLEKAFF. The chain links TRBV20-1 with TRBJ1-1, and perhaps TRBD1 as D gene, on 6 matching bases. Taken from the germline V gene (reference sequence), the CDR1 and CDR2 loops are DFQATT and SNEGSKA. From the cysteine through the phenylalanine, the CDR3 covers 14 amino acids. Only CDR3 DNA remains: 42 bases, in frame from the first base. V loses 1 base of germline sequence and J loses 9 bases, and the interval between the two ends is 18 bases.